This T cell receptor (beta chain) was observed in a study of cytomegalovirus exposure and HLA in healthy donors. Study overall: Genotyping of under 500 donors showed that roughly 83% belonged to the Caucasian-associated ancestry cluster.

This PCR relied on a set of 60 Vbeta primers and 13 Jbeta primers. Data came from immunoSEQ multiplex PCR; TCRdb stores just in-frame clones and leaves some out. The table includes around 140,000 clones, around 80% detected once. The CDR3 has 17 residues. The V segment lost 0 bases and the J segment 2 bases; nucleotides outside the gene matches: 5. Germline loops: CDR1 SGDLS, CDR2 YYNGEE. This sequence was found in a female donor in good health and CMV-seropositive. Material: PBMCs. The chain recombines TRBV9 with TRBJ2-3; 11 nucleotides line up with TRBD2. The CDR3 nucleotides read TGTGCCAGCAGCGTAGGAGGGACTAGCGGCAACACAGATACGCAGTATTTT. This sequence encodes CASSVGGTSGNTDTQYF.